This TCR beta chain was sequenced in a study of blood T cell repertoires in COVID-19. In the study overall: Samples taken during acute and convalescent COVID-19 were collected in the United States, Italy and Spain. Sources were T cells, B-cell-depleted T cells, or PBMCs; the material itself was cDNA or gDNA.

Two consecutive negative NP/OP PCR tests, clearance, or resolved symptoms defined Cohort 3 recovery. Trimming removed 10 bases from V and 7 bases from J; junction bases left unmatched: 5. CDR1 MDHEN and CDR2 SYDVKM come from the germline V gene. The CDR3 runs to 12 residues. The data were produced by immunoSEQ multiplex PCR, yet TCRdb's version contains in-frame clones alone and is incomplete. The sample consists of 320,000 or so clones, roughly nine tenths of them appearing once. V gene TRBV28 combines with J gene TRBJ2-1, with 9 bases identical to TRBD2. This TCR came from a man in his sixties who had recovered from COVID-19. Input material: PBMCs or T cells enriched from blood (not recorded which). The CDR3 DNA reads as TGTGCCACTAGCGGGAATGGGAATGAGCAGTTCTTC. Its protein product is CATSGNGNEQFF.